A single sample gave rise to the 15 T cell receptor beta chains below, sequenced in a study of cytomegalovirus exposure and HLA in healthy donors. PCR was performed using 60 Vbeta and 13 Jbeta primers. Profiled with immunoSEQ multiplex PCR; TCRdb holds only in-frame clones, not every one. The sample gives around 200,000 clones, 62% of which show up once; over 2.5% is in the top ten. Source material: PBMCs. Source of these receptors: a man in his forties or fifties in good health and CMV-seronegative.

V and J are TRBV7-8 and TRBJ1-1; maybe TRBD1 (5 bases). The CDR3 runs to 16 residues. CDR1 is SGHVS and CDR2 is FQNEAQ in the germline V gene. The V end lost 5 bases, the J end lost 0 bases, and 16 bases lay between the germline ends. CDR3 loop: CASSQVRGRVNTEAFF. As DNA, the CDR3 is TGTGCCAGCAGCCAAGTTAGAGGCAGGGTGAACACTGAAGCTTTCTTT.

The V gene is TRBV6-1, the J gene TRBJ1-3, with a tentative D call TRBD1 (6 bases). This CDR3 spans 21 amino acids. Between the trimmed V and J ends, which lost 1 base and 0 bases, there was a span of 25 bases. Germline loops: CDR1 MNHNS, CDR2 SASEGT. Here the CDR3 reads CASSEGQGQILFVFSGNTIYF. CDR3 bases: TGTGCCAGCAGTGAAGGGCAGGGGCAGATACTTTTCGTCTTCTCTGGAAACACCATATATTTT.

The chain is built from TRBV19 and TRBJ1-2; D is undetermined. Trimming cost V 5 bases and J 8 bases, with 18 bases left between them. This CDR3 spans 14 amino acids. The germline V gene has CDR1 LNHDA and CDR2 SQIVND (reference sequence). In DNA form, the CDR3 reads TGTGCCAGTAGTGGAGGAACAAGCGCCTCCGGCTACACCTTC. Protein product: CASSGGTSASGYTF.

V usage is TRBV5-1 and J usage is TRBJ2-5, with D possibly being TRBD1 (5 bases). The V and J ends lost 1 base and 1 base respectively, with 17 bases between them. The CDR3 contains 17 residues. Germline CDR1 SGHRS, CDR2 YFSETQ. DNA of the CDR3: TGCGCCAGCAGCTTGAGCTTTCTGGGCGACAGCCAAGAGACCCAGTACTTC. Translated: CASSLSFLGDSQETQYF.

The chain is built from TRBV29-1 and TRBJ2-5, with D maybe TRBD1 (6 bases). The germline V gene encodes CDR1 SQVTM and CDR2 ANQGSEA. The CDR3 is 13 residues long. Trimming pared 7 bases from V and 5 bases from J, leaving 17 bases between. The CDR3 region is CSGGDGGRETQYF. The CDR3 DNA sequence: TGCAGCGGAGGGGATGGGGGCCGGGAGACCCAGTACTTC.

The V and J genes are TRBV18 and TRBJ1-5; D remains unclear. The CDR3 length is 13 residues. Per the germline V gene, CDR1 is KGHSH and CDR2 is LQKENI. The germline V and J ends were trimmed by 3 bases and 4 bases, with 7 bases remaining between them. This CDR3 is CASSPDGNQPQHF. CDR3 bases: TGTGCCAGCTCACCCGACGGGAATCAGCCCCAGCATTTT.

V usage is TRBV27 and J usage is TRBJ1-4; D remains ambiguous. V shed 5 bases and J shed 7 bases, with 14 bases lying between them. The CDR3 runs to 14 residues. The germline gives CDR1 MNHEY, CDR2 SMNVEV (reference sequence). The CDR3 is CASSQQPGGEKLFF. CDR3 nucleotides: TGTGCCAGCAGTCAACAGCCGGGAGGTGAAAAACTGTTTTTT.

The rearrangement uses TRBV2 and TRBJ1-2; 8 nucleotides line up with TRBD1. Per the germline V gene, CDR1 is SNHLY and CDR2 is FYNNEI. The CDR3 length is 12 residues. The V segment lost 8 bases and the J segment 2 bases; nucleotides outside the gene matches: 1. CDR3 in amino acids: CASRTGNYGYTF. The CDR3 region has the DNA TGTGCCAGCCGGACAGGGAACTATGGCTACACCTTC.

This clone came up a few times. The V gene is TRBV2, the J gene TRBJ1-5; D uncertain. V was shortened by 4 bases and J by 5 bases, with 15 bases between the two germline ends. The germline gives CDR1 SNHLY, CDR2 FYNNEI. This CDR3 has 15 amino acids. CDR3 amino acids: CASSGLLQADQPQHF. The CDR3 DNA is TGTGCCAGCAGTGGATTACTCCAGGCCGATCAGCCCCAGCATTTT.

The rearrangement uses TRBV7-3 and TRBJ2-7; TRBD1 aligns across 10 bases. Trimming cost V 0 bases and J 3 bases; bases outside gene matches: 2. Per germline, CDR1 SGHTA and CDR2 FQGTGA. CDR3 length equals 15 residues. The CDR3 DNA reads TGTGCCAGCAGCTTAACCGGGACAGGGGACTACGAGCAGTACTTC. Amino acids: CASSLTGTGDYEQYF.

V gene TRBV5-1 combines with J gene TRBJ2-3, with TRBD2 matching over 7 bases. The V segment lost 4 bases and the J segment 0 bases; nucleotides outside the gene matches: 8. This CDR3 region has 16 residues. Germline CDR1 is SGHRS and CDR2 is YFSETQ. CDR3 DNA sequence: TGCGCCAGCAGCCACGGGGGGTACACTAGCACAGATACGCAGTATTTT. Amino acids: CASSHGGYTSTDTQYF.

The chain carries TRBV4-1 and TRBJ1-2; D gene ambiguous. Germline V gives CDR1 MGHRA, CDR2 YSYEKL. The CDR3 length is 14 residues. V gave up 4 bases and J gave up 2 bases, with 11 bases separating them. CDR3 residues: CASSLPGTNYGYTF. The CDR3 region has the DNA TGCGCCAGCAGCCTTCCGGGTACGAACTATGGCTACACCTTC.

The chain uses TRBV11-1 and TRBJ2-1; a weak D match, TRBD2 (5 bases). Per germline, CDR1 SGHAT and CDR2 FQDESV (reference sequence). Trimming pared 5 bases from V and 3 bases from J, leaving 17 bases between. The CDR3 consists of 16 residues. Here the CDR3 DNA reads TGTGCCAGCAGCCCTAGGGAGTTAGCGCTCTACAATGAGCAGTTCTTC. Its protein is CASSPRELALYNEQFF.

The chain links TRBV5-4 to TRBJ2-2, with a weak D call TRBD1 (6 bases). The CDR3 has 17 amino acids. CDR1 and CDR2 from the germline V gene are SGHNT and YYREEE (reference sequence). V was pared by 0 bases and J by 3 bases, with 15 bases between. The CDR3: CASSLVQGDIDTGELFF. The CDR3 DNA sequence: TGTGCCAGCAGCTTGGTACAGGGAGATATTGACACCGGGGAGCTGTTTTTT.

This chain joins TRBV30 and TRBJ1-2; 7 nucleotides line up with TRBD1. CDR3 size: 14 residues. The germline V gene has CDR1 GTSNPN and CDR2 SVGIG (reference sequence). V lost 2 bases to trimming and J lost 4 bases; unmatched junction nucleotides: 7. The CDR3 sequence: CAWSLGGGSYGYTF. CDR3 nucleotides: TGTGCCTGGAGTTTAGGGGGCGGCAGCTATGGCTACACCTTC. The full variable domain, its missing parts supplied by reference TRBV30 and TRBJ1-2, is SQTIHQWPATLVQPVGSPLSLECTVEGTSNPNLYWYRQAAGRGLQLLFYSVGIGQISSEVPQNLSASRPQDRQFILSSKKLLLSDSGFYLCAWSLGGGSYGYTFGSGTRLTVV.